The present T cell receptor beta chain was sequenced within a study of T-cell reconstitution after alpha-beta-depleted transplantation in children (dated by TCRdb to 2015 to 2016). Regarding the complete study: Using TCR repertoire profiling, the study followed T-cell immune reconstitution in a quantitative way in children after TCRalphabeta/CD19-depleted allogeneic hematopoietic cell transplantation. The investigation overall reported the following: About two months after transplant, the apparently early recovery of alphabetaT-cell counts reportedly depended on just several hundred clones that had expanded rapidly and came from non-depleted graft cells. Over subsequent months, a decline in hyperexpanded clone frequencies was noted, and after one year, T-cell counts and TCRbeta diversity were mostly ascribed to newly produced T cells. In some patients, the high TCRbeta diversity seen at day 60 was put down to recipient T cells and intrathymic progenitors that had survived conditioning.

With respect to this clonotype: Its antigen is not yet known. Base qualities are not at hand, and no much larger clone is one base apart.

Including the terminal cysteine and phenylalanine, the CDR3 comprises 15 residues. Just the 45-base CDR3 DNA is kept, in frame starting at base 1. Ends trimmed: V by 7 bases, J by 6 bases; bases unmatched to a gene: 10. The germline V gene specifies SNHLY as CDR1 and FYNNEI as CDR2. The sample's treatment or condition label, in plain terms: allogeneic hematopoietic cell transplantation with graft depleted of TCRalphabeta T cells and CD19 B cells. The transplant recipients were children given TCRalphabeta/CD19-depleted allogeneic hematopoietic cell grafts. Library creation used PCR. Sequenced on an Illumina HiSeq 2500. TCR libraries were prepared with molecular barcoding, using unique molecular identifiers to normalize TCRbeta repertoire quantification. Through fastp at Q25 and MiXCR, TCRdb rebuilt clones from the public reads, retaining in-frame beta chains. Identical CDR3 proteins give one entry, which carries the most common genes and DNA. This sample gives some 190,000 distinct CDR3 sequences in total; around 10% of them show up just once. About 13% of the sample is in the top ten clones.

The receptor was derived from a boy aged 2 to 10 with acute myeloid leukemia, due to receive a stem cell transplant. Recombination linked TRBV2 to TRBJ2-1; 9 bases in between match TRBD1. Specimen: PBMCs, collected before TCRalphabeta/CD19-depleted stem cell transplant. The CDR3 protein is CASNLAGTGFNEQFF. The DNA sequence is given as TGTGCCAGCAACCTCGCTGGGACAGGGTTCAATGAGCAGTTCTTC.